The 6 T cell receptor beta chains given below trace back to one sample, sequenced in a study of T-cell reconstitution after alpha-beta-depleted transplantation in children. Construction of the TCRbeta library involved unique molecular identifiers. A single record per CDR3 protein comes from TCRdb applying MiXCR to the PCR reads. The table lists some 290,000 distinct CDR3 sequences, 9.9% of them singletons, with about a tenth in the top ten. This sample comprised PBMCs from the stem cell graft donor, obtained from the stem cell graft. All receptors come from a human donor who donated a stem cell graft to a child with SCID.

CDR3 sequence reads: CASSKKDGTAPYYEQYF. The CDR3 bases are TGTGCCAGCAGCAAAAAAGACGGGACAGCTCCTTACTACGAGCAGTACTTC. This chain links TRBV21-1 with TRBJ2-7; the D call TRBD1 from the table was never checked on the DNA. TRBV21-1 is a pseudogene segment. The CDR3 contains 17 residues.

CDR3 in DNA: TGTGCCAGCAGCCCCGGGAACGGGGGGGCCGTGGAGCTGTTTTTT. It specifies CASSPGNGGAVELFF. The chain is built from TRBV7-3 and TRBJ2-2; 8 bases line up with TRBD2. The CDR3 has 15 residues. J was trimmed by 10 bases and V by 5 bases; bases with no gene match: 12. Germline V CDR1 and CDR2: SGHTA, FQGTGA.

This clonotype was counted between two and nine times. The rearrangement uses TRBV5-1 and TRBJ2-1; D is uncertain. V lost 0 bases and J 7 bases, leaving 14 bases between the germline ends. The V gene's germline CDR1 is SGHRS and CDR2 YFSETQ. The CDR3 sequence is 15 residues long. The CDR3 sequence is CASSLVSQDRNEQFF. In DNA form, the CDR3 reads TGCGCCAGCAGCTTGGTTTCCCAGGATAGGAATGAGCAGTTCTTC.

This clonotype appeared a few times. The chain uses TRBV6-5 and TRBJ2-6; D is unclear. The CDR3 totals 17 residues. Germline V gene data show CDR1 as MNHEY and CDR2 as SVGAGI. V was shortened by 0 bases and J by 0 bases, with 9 bases between the two germline ends. The CDR3 region is CASSYSGFSSGANVLTF. CDR3 sequence (DNA): TGTGCCAGCAGTTACTCGGGTTTTTCCTCTGGGGCCAACGTCCTGACTTTC.

This clonotype was seen many times. The rearrangement uses TRBV14 and TRBJ1-5; TRBD1 agrees at 12 bases. The CDR3 extends over 15 amino acids. Germline CDR1 SGHDN, CDR2 FVKESK. V shed 3 bases, J shed 6 bases, and the junction held 3 bases outside the gene matches. The CDR3 region is CASSQGQGAGQPQHF. The CDR3 DNA sequence: TGTGCCAGCAGCCAGGGACAGGGGGCGGGTCAGCCCCAGCATTTT.

This rearrangement joins TRBV5-1 to TRBJ2-3, with D hard to call. The V end was cut by 0 bases, the J end by 4 bases, with 9 bases between. This CDR3 is 14 amino acids long. CDR1 is SGHRS, CDR2 YFSETQ, per germline. CDR3 amino acids: CASSLGSAADTQYF. The CDR3 DNA follows: TGCGCCAGCAGCTTGGGTAGTGCCGCAGATACGCAGTATTTT.